This TCR beta chain was retrieved from a study of shared clonotypes between healthy human individuals (dated by TCRdb to about 2020). The study in broad terms: The cohort comprised two women and three men aged 18 to 49 years. To estimate repertoire size and how much clonotype sharing occurs between individuals, the study deeply sequenced the blood TCR repertoires of five healthy adults. Per donor, three plates each were used for CD4 naive and CD4 memory, two for CD8 naive, and one for CD8 memory. To increase sequencing depth and limit assay-specific biases, different laboratories used diverse techniques to prepare libraries and sequence TCR repertoires. Between about 0.8 and 9 billion PBMCs per donor were obtained by leukapheresis.

What the research found in general, with its limitations: Compared with non-shared clonotypes, the clonotypes found in all four sorted-subset donors had higher generation probabilities. Incomplete sequencing was indicated by rarefaction of sorted-subset datasets, despite the large sequencing depth. Sampling was restricted to blood, and TCR repertoires in tissues likely differ from the TCR repertoires found in blood. Estimated clonotype richness was generally larger for naive than for memory subsets. Because the study included only a small number of donors, the genetic and exposure-history diversity represented was limited. Pairwise subsampling led to the expectation that sequencing depth would affect the degree of clonotype sharing among donors. When a few donors were compared, the shared fraction of clonotypes was about 5.4% for naive CD4, approximately 3.5% for naive CD8, roughly 2.5% for memory CD4, and around 0.4% for memory CD8.

Using the deep immunoSEQ assay, TCR CDR3 regions were amplified from genomic DNA by multiplex PCR. Extracted genomic DNA from each cell subset was distributed evenly across all wells of several immunoSEQ 96-well plates, and each plate was treated as a replicate. For sorted subsets, approximately 190 ng genomic DNA, equal to 30,000 to 35,000 T cell genomes, was loaded into each replicate PCR. Purified libraries were measured with a Qubit 3.0 fluorometer, size-checked on a Bioanalyzer 2100, and measured again with the KAPA Library Quantification kit. Every immunoSEQ 96-well plate was sequenced on a dedicated single-read 150-cycle Illumina NextSeq 550 flow cell. The authors processed their data as follows. Because only junctional sequences without quality scores were contained in the immunoSEQ output, filtering matching that applied to full-length reads could not be performed. To assign V/J genes and CDR3, sequences were annotated using PyIR, a Python wrapper for IgBLAST v1.9, with IMGT germline references. Reads were removed for weak V/J assignments (E-value above 1e-6), missing CDR3, stop codons, out-of-frame junctions, or ambiguous translated residues. V3J clonotypes were defined as sequences sharing an identical inferred V gene, J gene, and CDR3 amino acid sequence. Percentage overlap between repertoires was computed as shared unique clonotypes divided by the size of the smaller repertoire. Repertoire richness was assessed with RTK rarefaction, the Chao1 estimator, and Recon v2.1 estimates of unobserved clonotypes. OLGA was used to compute generation probabilities for all TCRbeta clonotypes that the gDNA method yielded from four donors. The immuneACCESS repertoire file appears here via TCRdb, limited to in-frame rearrangements. These files lack a portion of the clones; in checked studies, under half of the deficit traces to unresolved V genes, and the cause of the others is not known. That table furnishes V, J and clone size, whereas the DNA furnished D and trimming. The sample yields around 640,000 clones; approximately 96% were counted once. The top ten hold less than 0.12% of the sample.

Note on this clone: There is no known antigen for this receptor. No much larger clone is present one base from it, and per-base qualities are unavailable.

Reading the germline V gene (reference sequence) gives CDR1 MNHNY and CDR2 SVGAGI. The CDR3 covers 14 residues, taking in both the cysteine and the phenylalanine. Only CDR3 DNA remains: 42 bases, in frame from the first base. The V end loses 9 bases and the J end loses 2 bases, and a stretch of 15 bases separates them. CD8 naive samples were obtained by positive selection for CCR7 among CD45RO-negative cells, yielding a CD45RA+CCR7+ population from which TemRA cells were excluded. The donors were healthy, HIV-negative adults with no recently reported acute infections or vaccinations. All donors were Caucasian adults living in Nashville, Tennessee, USA. Blood was obtained by leukapheresis, after which PBMCs were separated by Ficoll-Histopaque density gradient centrifugation and cryopreserved in liquid nitrogen vapor phase. Analytical flow cytometry was used to check the purity and quantity of each magnetically sorted T cell population. Genomic DNA was isolated from each sorted fraction and quantified by UV absorbance on a Nanodrop 2000c.

This chain is built from TRBV6-6 and TRBJ2-3; a weak D assignment points to TRBD1 (6 bases agree). The receptor was isolated from a woman between 25 and 40 years old in good health. The sequencing sample was made of naive CD8+ T cells sorted from blood. This sample's cell subset or site label indicates: CD45RA+CCR7+. The CDR3 in this case is CASHKGEPTDTQYF. The nucleotide sequence reads TGTGCCAGTCACAAGGGGGAACCCACAGATACGCAGTATTTT.